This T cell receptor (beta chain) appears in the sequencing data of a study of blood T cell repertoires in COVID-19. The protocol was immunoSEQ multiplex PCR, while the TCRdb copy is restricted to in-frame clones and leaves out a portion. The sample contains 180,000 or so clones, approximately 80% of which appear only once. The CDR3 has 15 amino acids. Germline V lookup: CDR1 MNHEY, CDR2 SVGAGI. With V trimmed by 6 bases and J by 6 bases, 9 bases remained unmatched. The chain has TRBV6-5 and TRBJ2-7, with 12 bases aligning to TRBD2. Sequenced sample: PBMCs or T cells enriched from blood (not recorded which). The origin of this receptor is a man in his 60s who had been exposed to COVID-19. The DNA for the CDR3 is TGTGCCAGCAGAGCTAGCGGGAGGGTGTTTAGCGAGCAGTACTTC. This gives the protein CASRASGRVFSEQYF.